One and the same sample provided the 22 T cell receptor beta chains below, sequenced in a study of cytomegalovirus exposure and HLA in healthy donors. Amplification used 60 Vbeta primers and 13 Jbeta primers. Generated by immunoSEQ multiplex PCR, the TCRdb table keeps only in-frame clones and is missing some. This sample has about 190,000 clones, with about 87% found just once. Sequencing was carried out using PBMCs. These receptors originate from a man aged 25-45 years in good health and CMV-seronegative.

This rearrangement joins TRBV5-1 to TRBJ2-3; 7 positions match TRBD2. The V segment lost 1 base and the J segment 2 bases; nucleotides outside the gene matches: 7. This CDR3 is built from 16 residues. Germline lookup yields CDR1 SGHRS and CDR2 YFSETQ. The CDR3 DNA reads as TGCGCCAGCAGCTTGTGGGAGGGAGGGCCCACAGATACGCAGTATTTT. It specifies CASSLWEGGPTDTQYF. Complete variable domain (other parts from reference TRBV5-1 and TRBJ2-3): KAGVTQTPRYLIKTRGQQVTLSCSPISGHRSVSWYQQTPGQGLQFLFEYFSETQRNKGNFPGRFSGRQFSNSRSEMNVSTLELGDSALYLCASSLWEGGPTDTQYFGPGTRLTVL.

This clone was seen a single time. The chain employs TRBV7-8 and TRBJ2-3; 9 bases match TRBD1. V gave up 1 base and J gave up 0 bases; unmatched junction bases: 8. The CDR3 covers 18 residues. Germline V gene sequence: CDR1 SGHVS, CDR2 FQNEAQ. The CDR3 nucleotides read TGTGCCAGCAGCTTAGGGCCGGGACAGGGCCTCAGCACAGATACGCAGTATTTT. Its protein is CASSLGPGQGLSTDTQYF. Filled out from reference TRBV7-8 and TRBJ2-3, the complete variable domain reads GAGVSQSPRYKVAKRGQDVALRCDPISGHVSLFWYQQALGQGPEFLTYFQNEAQLDKSGLPSDRFFAERPEGSVSTLKIQRTQQEDSAVYLCASSLGPGQGLSTDTQYFGPGTRLTVL.

CDR3 sequence reads: CASSPTGTRETQYF. The CDR3 bases are TGTGCCAGCAGCCCGACCGGGACTAGAGAGACCCAGTACTTC. The gene calls are TRBV7-6 and TRBJ2-5, with 8 nucleotides matching TRBD2. Germline CDR1 and CDR2: SGHVS and FNYEAQ. V trimming: 5 bases; J trimming: 4 bases; junction bases outside the gene matches: 6. This CDR3 has 14 residues.

This clone showed up just once. V and J are TRBV14 and TRBJ2-1; 10 bases are a match to TRBD2. This CDR3 contains 16 residues. Unmatched junction bases numbered 7, after V lost 4 bases and J lost 4 bases. From germline, CDR1 is SGHDN and CDR2 FVKESK. The CDR3 spells CASSPLAGVTYNEQFF. In DNA, the CDR3 is TGTGCCAGCAGCCCCCTAGCGGGAGTAACGTACAATGAGCAGTTCTTC. Full variable domain (outside the CDR3, taken from reference TRBV14 and TRBJ2-1): EAGVTQFPSHSVIEKGQTVTLRCDPISGHDNLYWYRRVMGKEIKFLLHFVKESKQDESGMPNNRFLAERTGGTYSTLKVQPAELEDSGVYFCASSPLAGVTYNEQFFGPGTRLTVL.

The chain is built from TRBV6-4 and TRBJ1-5; perhaps TRBD1 as D (6 bases). The V gene lost 3 bases and the J gene lost 0 bases, with 9 bases spanning the gap. The CDR3 runs 15 residues. The germline V gene has CDR1 MRHNA and CDR2 SNTAGT. DNA for the CDR3: TGTGCCAGCAGTGAACAGGGATATAGCAATCAGCCCCAGCATTTT. It codes for CASSEQGYSNQPQHF.

This clone has just a few counts. A junction boundary mismatches the germline segment, possibly from a read error. For the CDR3, the DNA is TGTGCCTGGAGCCAAACAGGGACACCTTTAGCCTTC. It specifies CAWSQTGTPLAF. The chain carries TRBV30 and TRBJ1-2; D is perhaps TRBD1 (6 bases). The CDR3 runs to 12 residues. The germline CDR1 and CDR2 sequences are GTSNPN and SVGIG (reference sequence).

The chain combines TRBV13 with TRBJ2-7; D uncertain. Germline values: CDR1 PRHDT, CDR2 FYEKMQ (reference sequence). The CDR3 contains 13 residues. Between the trimmed V and J ends, which lost 5 bases and 2 bases, there was a span of 10 bases. The CDR3 coding sequence is TGTGCCAGCAGCCCCGGGTCTACCTACGAGCAGTACTTC. Translated: CASSPGSTYEQYF.

The chain couples TRBV2 to TRBJ2-4; D unclear. CDR3 length equals 17 residues. Germline V gene data show CDR1 as SNHLY and CDR2 as FYNNEI. Deletions cut 0 bases from V and 0 bases from J, with 12 bases between. CDR3 DNA: TGTGCCAGCAGTGAAGCGCTCGGAGTGCTAGCCAAAAACATTCAGTACTTC. Translated: CASSEALGVLAKNIQYF.

The rearrangement joins TRBV2 to TRBJ2-7, with D uncertain. Deletions cut 4 bases from V and 6 bases from J, with 10 bases between. CDR1 and CDR2 (germline): SNHLY, FYNNEI. The CDR3 spans 12 residues. CDR3 protein: CASSANYGEQYF. For the CDR3, the DNA is TGTGCCAGCAGTGCCAACTACGGCGAGCAGTACTTC.

The chain uses TRBV2 and TRBJ2-1, with D possibly matching TRBD2 (5 bases). CDR3 size: 12 residues. CDR1 and CDR2 from the germline V gene are SNHLY and FYNNEI. Deletions cut 6 bases from V and 6 bases from J, with 9 bases between. The CDR3 coding sequence is TGTGCCAGCAGGGCGGACTCCAATGAGCAGTTCTTC. Translated: CASRADSNEQFF.

The chain joins TRBV29-1 to TRBJ1-2, with D possibly being TRBD1 (5 bases). Germline CDR1 and CDR2: SQVTM and ANQGSEA. V lost 4 bases, J lost 2 bases, and 11 bases lay in between. The CDR3 extends over 13 amino acids. The DNA for the CDR3 is TGCAGCGTTGTGCGGGGGACGAACTATGGCTACACCTTC. Protein: CSVVRGTNYGYTF. The whole variable domain, filled in from reference TRBV29-1 and TRBJ1-2, reads SAVISQKPSRDICQRGTSLTIQCQVDSQVTMMFWYRQQPGQSLTLIATANQGSEATYESGFVIDKFPISRPNLTFSTLTVSNMSPEDSSIYLCSVVRGTNYGYTFGSGTRLTVV.

This sequence joins TRBV5-1 and TRBJ2-3; TRBD2 agrees at 7 bases. The CDR3 spans 15 residues. V lost 6 bases, J lost 0 bases, and 7 bases stayed unmatched. The germline gives CDR1 SGHRS, CDR2 YFSETQ. CDR3 region: CASMGTTYSTDTQYF. CDR3 coding DNA: TGCGCCAGCATGGGGACTACCTATAGCACAGATACGCAGTATTTT.

The chain recombines TRBV5-6 with TRBJ2-1, with D possibly TRBD1 on 6 matching bases. This CDR3 spans 16 amino acids. Germline V CDR1 and CDR2: SGHDT, YYEEEE. Trimming left V 2 bases short and J 1 base short, with 13 bases between. CDR3 DNA: TGTGCCAGCAGCTTCATTGTCAGGGGATCCTACAATGAGCAGTTCTTC. It yields the protein CASSFIVRGSYNEQFF. Drawing the rest from reference TRBV5-6 and TRBJ2-1, the complete variable domain is DAGVTQSPTHLIKTRGQQVTLRCSPKSGHDTVSWYQQALGQGPQFIFQYYEEEERQRGNFPDRFSGHQFPNYSSELNVNALLLGDSALYLCASSFIVRGSYNEQFFGPGTRLTVL.

This clone has just a few counts. This chain connects TRBV6-5 to TRBJ1-3; D gene uncertain. The CDR3 is 15 amino acids. V lost 0 bases and J lost 4, with 10 bases in between. CDR1 MNHEY and CDR2 SVGAGI come from the germline V gene. DNA for the CDR3: TGTGCCAGCAGTTACTCACCGGGATCCGGAAACACCATATATTTT. Encoded protein: CASSYSPGSGNTIYF.

This clone appeared once. V and J are TRBV14 and TRBJ1-4, with a tentative D call TRBD1 (5 bases). With 4 bases removed from V and 4 bases from J, the gap between germline ends came to 7 bases. Germline values: CDR1 SGHDN, CDR2 FVKESK. There are 13 residues in the CDR3. CDR3 bases: TGTGCCAGCAGCCGGGGACTTAATGAAAAACTGTTTTTT. Encoded protein: CASSRGLNEKLFF.

V is TRBV19 and J is TRBJ2-7; TRBD2 is a possible D gene (7 bases). This CDR3 is 14 amino acids long. Looked up from germline, CDR1 is LNHDA and CDR2 is SQIVND (reference sequence). Trimming shortened V by 10 bases and J by 3 bases, and 19 bases separated the two germline ends. CDR3 sequence: CATKWSGDNYEQYF. The CDR3 DNA reads as TGTGCCACCAAGTGGAGCGGGGACAACTACGAGCAGTACTTC.

The V and J genes are TRBV18 and TRBJ2-5, with D maybe TRBD1 (6 bases). The CDR3 contains 14 residues. The germline CDR1 and CDR2 sequences are KGHSH and LQKENI. V shed 3 bases and J shed 2 bases, with 10 bases lying between them. The CDR3 sequence is CASSPGQGQETQYF. The CDR3 bases are TGTGCCAGCTCACCGGGCCAGGGGCAAGAGACCCAGTACTTC.

V usage is TRBV11-2 and J usage is TRBJ1-1; D is possibly TRBD1 (6 bases). The germline gives CDR1 SGHAT, CDR2 FQNNGV. This CDR3 is 14 amino acids long. The ends were cut back, 0 bases at V and 1 base at J, with 6 bases in the middle. CDR3 coding DNA: TGTGCCAGCAGCTTAGAGACAGGGAACACTGAAGCTTTCTTT. Amino acid sequence: CASSLETGNTEAFF.

This clone has only a few counts. The rearrangement uses TRBV2 and TRBJ2-7; D gene uncertain. V lost 6 bases and J lost 4, with 7 bases in between. The CDR3 has 11 amino acids. Per the germline V gene, CDR1 is SNHLY and CDR2 is FYNNEI. CDR3 in amino acids: CASRETYEQYF. DNA for the CDR3: TGTGCCAGCAGGGAAACATACGAGCAGTACTTC.

CDR3 protein: CASSPGNSNQPQHF. The CDR3 DNA sequence: TGCGCCAGCAGTCCCGGTAATAGCAATCAGCCCCAGCATTTT. The chain joins TRBV10-1 to TRBJ1-5; the D is unclear. The CDR3 is 14 amino acids. Trimming cost V 5 bases and J 0 bases, with 8 bases left between them. The germline gives CDR1 WNHNN, CDR2 SYGVQD (reference sequence).

This chain links TRBV7-2 with TRBJ1-5, with D unclear. The CDR3 contains 14 residues. Per germline, CDR1 SGHTA and CDR2 FQGNSA. Trimming left V 2 bases short and J 7 bases short, with 12 bases between. CDR3 residues: CASSLSVGDQPQHF. CDR3 DNA: TGTGCCAGCAGCTTAAGTGTAGGAGACCAGCCCCAGCATTTT.

This chain links TRBV28 with TRBJ1-3; 9 bases agree with TRBD1. V lost 5 bases to trimming and J lost 2 bases; unmatched junction nucleotides: 4. The CDR3 has 15 residues. CDR1 and CDR2 (germline): MDHEN, SYDVKM. The CDR3 nucleotides are TGTGCCAGCAGTCAGGGGACAGGGACTGGAAACACCATATATTTT. Translation: CASSQGTGTGNTIYF.